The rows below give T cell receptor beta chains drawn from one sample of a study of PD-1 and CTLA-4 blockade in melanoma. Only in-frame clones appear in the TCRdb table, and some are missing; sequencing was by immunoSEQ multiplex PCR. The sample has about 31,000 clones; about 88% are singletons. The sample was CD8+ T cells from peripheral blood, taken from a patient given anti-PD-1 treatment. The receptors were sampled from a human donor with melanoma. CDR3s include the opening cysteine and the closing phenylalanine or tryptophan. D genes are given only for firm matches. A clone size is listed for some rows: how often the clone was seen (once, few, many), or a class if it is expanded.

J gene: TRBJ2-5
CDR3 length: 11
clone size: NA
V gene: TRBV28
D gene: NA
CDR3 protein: CASRTQETQYF
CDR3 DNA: TGTGCCAGCAGGACCCAAGAGACCCAGTACTTC

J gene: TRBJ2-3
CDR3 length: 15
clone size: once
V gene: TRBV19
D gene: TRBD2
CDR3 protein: CASSVTSGVTDTQYF
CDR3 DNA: TGTGCCAGTAGCGTGACTAGCGGGGTCACAGATACGCAGTATTTT

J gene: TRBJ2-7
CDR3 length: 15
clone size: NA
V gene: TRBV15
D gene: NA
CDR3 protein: CATSADPGPFYEQYF
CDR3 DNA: TGTGCCACCAGCGCTGACCCGGGACCGTTCTACGAGCAGTACTTC

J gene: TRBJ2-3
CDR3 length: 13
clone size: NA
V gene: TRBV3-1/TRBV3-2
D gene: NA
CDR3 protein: CASSQRRPDTQYF
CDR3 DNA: TGTGCCAGCAGCCAAAGGCGGCCAGATACGCAGTATTTT

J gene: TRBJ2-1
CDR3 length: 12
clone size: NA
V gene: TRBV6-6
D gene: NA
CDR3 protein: CASSYTYNEQFF
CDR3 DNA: TGTGCCAGCAGTTACACCTACAATGAGCAGTTCTTC

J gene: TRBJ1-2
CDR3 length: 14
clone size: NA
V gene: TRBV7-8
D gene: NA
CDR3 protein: CASSPAQGGHGYTF
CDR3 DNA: TGTGCCAGCAGCCCCGCTCAGGGCGGGCATGGCTACACCTTC

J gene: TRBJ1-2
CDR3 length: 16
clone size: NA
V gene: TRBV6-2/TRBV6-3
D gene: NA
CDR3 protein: CASSYRGGTQLYGYTF
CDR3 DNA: TGTGCCAGCAGTTATAGAGGCGGGACTCAGCTATATGGCTACACCTTC

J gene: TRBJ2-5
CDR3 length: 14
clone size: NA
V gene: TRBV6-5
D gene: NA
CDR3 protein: CASTRGQPQETQYF
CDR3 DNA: TGTGCCAGCACTAGGGGACAACCCCAAGAGACCCAGTACTTC

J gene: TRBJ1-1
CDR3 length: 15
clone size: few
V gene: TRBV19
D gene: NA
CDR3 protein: CASSPSSRGSTEAFF
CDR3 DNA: TGTGCCAGTAGTCCCAGTTCCCGCGGTAGCACTGAAGCTTTCTTT

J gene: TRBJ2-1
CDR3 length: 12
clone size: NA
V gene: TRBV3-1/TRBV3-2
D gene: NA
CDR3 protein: CASSHQRDEQFF
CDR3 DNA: TGTGCCAGCAGCCACCAAAGGGATGAGCAGTTCTTC

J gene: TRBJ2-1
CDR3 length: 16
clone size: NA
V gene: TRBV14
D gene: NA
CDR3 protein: CASSQGARVGINEQFF
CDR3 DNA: TGTGCCAGCAGCCAAGGTGCCAGGGTGGGGATCAATGAGCAGTTCTTC

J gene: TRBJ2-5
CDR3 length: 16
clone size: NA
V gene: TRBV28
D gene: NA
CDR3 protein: CASSSPQGGARETQYF
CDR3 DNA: TGTGCCAGCAGTTCCCCTCAGGGGGGGGCCCGAGAGACCCAGTACTTC

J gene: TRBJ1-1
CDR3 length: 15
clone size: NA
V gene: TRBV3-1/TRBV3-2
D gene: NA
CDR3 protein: CASSQEWKGITEAFF
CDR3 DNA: TGTGCCAGCAGCCAAGAGTGGAAAGGAATCACTGAAGCTTTCTTT

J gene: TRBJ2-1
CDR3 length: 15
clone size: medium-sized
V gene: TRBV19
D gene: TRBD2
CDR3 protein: CASSILAGAGNEQFF
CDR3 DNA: TGTGCCAGTAGTATCCTAGCGGGGGCGGGAAATGAGCAGTTCTTC

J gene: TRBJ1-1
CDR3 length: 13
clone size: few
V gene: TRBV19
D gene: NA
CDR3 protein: CASSPAGYTEAFF
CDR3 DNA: TGTGCCAGTAGCCCAGCAGGGTACACTGAAGCTTTCTTT

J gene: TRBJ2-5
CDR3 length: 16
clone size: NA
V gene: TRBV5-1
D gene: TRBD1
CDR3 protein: CASSSLPGQGGETQYF
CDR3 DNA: TGCGCCAGCAGCTCGCTCCCGGGACAGGGAGGGGAGACCCAGTACTTC

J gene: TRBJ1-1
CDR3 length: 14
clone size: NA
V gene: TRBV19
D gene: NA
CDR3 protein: CASSRPGGGTEAFF
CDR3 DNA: TGTGCCAGTAGCCGCCCGGGGGGAGGCACTGAAGCTTTCTTT

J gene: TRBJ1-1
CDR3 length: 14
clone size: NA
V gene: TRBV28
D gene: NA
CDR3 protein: CASCGQIMNTEAFF
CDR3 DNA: TGTGCCAGCTGCGGACAGATCATGAACACTGAAGCTTTCTTT

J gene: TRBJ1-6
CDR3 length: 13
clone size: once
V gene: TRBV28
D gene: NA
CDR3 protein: CASSLSGNSPLHF
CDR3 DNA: TGTGCCAGCAGTTTGAGTGGTAATTCACCCCTCCACTTT

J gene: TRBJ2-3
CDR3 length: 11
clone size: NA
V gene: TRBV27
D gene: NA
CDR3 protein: CASITGTAQYF
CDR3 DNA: TGTGCCAGCATAACGGGGACGGCGCAGTATTTT

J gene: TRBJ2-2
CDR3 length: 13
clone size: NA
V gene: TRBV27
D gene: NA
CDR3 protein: CASSLTGFRELFF
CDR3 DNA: TGTGCCAGCAGTCTAACAGGGTTTAGGGAGCTGTTTTTT

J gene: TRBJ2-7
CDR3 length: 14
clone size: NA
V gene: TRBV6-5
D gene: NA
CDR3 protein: CASSYSGRENEQYF
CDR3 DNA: TGTGCCAGCAGTTACTCCGGCAGGGAGAACGAGCAGTACTTC

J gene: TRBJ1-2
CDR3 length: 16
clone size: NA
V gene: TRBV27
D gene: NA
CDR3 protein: CASSPAGTLANYGYTF
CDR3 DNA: TGTGCCAGCAGTCCTGCCGGGACATTGGCAAACTATGGCTACACCTTC

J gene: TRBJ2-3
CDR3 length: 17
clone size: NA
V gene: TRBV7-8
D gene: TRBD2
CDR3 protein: CAVNRKQRGGSADTQYF
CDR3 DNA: TGTGCCGTTAATAGGAAGCAGCGGGGGGGATCAGCAGATACGCAGTATTTT

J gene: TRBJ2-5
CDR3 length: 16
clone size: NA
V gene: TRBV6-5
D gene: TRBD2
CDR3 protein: CASSYSSGTEKETQYF
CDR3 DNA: TGTGCCAGCAGTTACTCGAGCGGGACGGAGAAAGAGACCCAGTACTTC

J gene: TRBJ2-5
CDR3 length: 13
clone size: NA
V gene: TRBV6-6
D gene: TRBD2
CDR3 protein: CASSRGGQETQYF
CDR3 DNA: TGTGCCAGCAGCCGGGGGGGACAAGAGACCCAGTACTTC

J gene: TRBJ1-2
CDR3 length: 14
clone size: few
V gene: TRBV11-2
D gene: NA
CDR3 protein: CASSLSGGGYGYTF
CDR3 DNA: TGTGCCAGCAGCTTAAGCGGCGGGGGCTATGGCTACACCTTC

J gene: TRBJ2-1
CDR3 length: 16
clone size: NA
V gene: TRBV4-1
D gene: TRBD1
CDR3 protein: CASSQDRRGIGNEQFF
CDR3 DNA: TGCGCCAGCAGCCAAGATCGCAGGGGGATAGGTAATGAGCAGTTCTTC

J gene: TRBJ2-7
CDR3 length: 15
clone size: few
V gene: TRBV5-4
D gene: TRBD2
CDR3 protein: CASSPGSGTINEQYF
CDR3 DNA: TGTGCCAGCAGCCCGGGATCCGGGACTATCAACGAGCAGTACTTC

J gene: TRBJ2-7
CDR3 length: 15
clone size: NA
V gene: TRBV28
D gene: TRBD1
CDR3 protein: CASSFYGTGGWEQYF
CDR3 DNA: TGTGCCAGCAGTTTCTATGGGACAGGGGGGTGGGAGCAGTACTTC

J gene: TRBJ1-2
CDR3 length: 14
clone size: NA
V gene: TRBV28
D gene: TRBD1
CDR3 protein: CASSFRQGIYGYTF
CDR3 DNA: TGTGCCAGCAGTTTCAGACAGGGGATCTATGGCTACACCTTC

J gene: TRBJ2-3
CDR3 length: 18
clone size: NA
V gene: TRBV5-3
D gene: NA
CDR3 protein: CARRERGASKKSTDTQYF
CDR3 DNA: TGTGCCAGAAGGGAACGGGGGGCGTCCAAAAAAAGCACAGATACGCAGTATTTT

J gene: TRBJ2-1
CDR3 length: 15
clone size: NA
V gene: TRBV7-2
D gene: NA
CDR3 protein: CASSQSWGAQNEQFF
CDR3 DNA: TGTGCCAGCAGCCAGTCTTGGGGGGCGCAAAATGAGCAGTTCTTC

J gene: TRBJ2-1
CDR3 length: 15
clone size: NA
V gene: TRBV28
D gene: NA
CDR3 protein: CASSVWGLSYNEQFF
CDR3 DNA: TGTGCCAGCAGTGTTTGGGGGCTCTCCTACAATGAGCAGTTCTTC

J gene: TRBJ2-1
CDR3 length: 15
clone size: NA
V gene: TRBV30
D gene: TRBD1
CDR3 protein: CAWSVWDRGYNEQFF
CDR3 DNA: TGTGCCTGGAGTGTATGGGACAGGGGCTACAATGAGCAGTTCTTC

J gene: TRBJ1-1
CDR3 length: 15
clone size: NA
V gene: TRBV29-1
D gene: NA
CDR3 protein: CSVAPQGDLNTEAFF
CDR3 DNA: TGCAGCGTAGCTCCTCAAGGGGATCTGAACACTGAAGCTTTCTTT

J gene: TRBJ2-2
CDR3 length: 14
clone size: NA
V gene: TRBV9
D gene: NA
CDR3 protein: CASSAPSGSGELFF
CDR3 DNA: TGTGCCAGCAGCGCACCCTCTGGTAGCGGGGAGCTGTTTTTT

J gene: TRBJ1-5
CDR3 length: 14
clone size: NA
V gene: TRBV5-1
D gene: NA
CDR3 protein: CARRGLYSNQPQHF
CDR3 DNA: TGCGCCAGAAGGGGCCTTTATAGCAATCAGCCCCAGCATTTT

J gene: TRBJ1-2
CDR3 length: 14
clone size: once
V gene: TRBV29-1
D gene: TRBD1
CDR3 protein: CSVDPGTGDAGYTF
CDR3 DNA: TGCAGCGTTGATCCCGGGACAGGGGATGCTGGCTACACCTTC

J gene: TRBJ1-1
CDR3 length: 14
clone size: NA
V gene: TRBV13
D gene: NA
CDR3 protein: CASSLGLEGIEAFF
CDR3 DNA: TGTGCCAGCAGCTTAGGCCTAGAAGGGATTGAAGCTTTCTTT